One and the same sample provided the 3 T cell receptor beta chains below, sequenced in a study of OX40 agonist ivuxolimab in advanced cancers. Data came from immunoSEQ multiplex PCR; TCRdb stores just in-frame clones and leaves some out. This sample has approximately 31,000 clones; roughly nine tenths occur once, and the top ten carry 0.92%. The sequencing here drew on CD4+ or CD8+ T cells sorted from blood, taken in a trial of the OX40 agonist ivuxolimab. The receptors derive from an adult with an advanced solid tumor such as melanoma, head and neck, liver or kidney cancer.

This clone was seen a single time. The rearrangement joins TRBV6-1 to TRBJ2-3, with 11 bases matching TRBD2. Germline V gene sequence: CDR1 MNHNS, CDR2 SASEGT. V lost 7 bases, J lost 0 bases, and 3 bases stayed unmatched. The CDR3 has 15 amino acids. The CDR3 DNA reads as TGTGCCAGCACCTGGACTAGCGGGAGCACAGATACGCAGTATTTT. Encoded protein: CASTWTSGSTDTQYF.

V and J are TRBV6-4 and TRBJ2-1, with D maybe TRBD1 (6 bases). Germline CDR1 MRHNA, CDR2 SNTAGT. This CDR3 is 18 amino acids long. Trimming took 5 bases from V and 6 from J, leaving 26 bases between them. The CDR3: CASSPRYSRWGRPNEQFF. As DNA, the CDR3 is TGTGCCAGCAGTCCTAGATACTCTCGTTGGGGGCGCCCCAATGAGCAGTTCTTC.

The chain has TRBV19 and TRBJ1-1, with 10 bases matching TRBD1. The V gene's germline CDR1 is LNHDA and CDR2 SQIVND (reference sequence). Trimming took 6 bases from V and 5 from J; bases not matched to a gene: 12. This CDR3 contains 16 residues. CDR3 region: CASSPERDRGGTEAFF. The CDR3 DNA follows: TGTGCCAGTAGCCCCGAGCGGGACAGGGGTGGAACTGAAGCTTTCTTT. Drawing the rest from reference TRBV19 and TRBJ1-1, the complete variable domain is DGGITQSPKYLFRKEGQNVTLSCEQNLNHDAMYWYRQDPGQGLRLIYYSQIVNDFQKGDIAEGYSVSREKKESFPLTVTSAQKNPTAFYLCASSPERDRGGTEAFFGQGTRLTVV.